This TCR beta chain was observed in a study of blood T cell repertoires in COVID-19. The CDR3 length is 15 residues. V lost 3 bases and J lost 1; bases outside the gene matches: 1. Germline lookup yields CDR1 SGHRS and CDR2 YFSETQ. Original methodology: Amplification with reference gene primers provided the estimates of nucleated cell counts. The protocol was immunoSEQ multiplex PCR, while the TCRdb copy is restricted to in-frame clones and leaves out a portion. V, J and clone size were drawn from that table, and D and trimming were deduced from the DNA. The sample includes about 250,000 clones, approximately 85% of them seen just once.

The rearrangement joins TRBV5-1 to TRBJ1-6; 7 bases line up with TRBD1. Sequencing was performed on peripheral blood. The TCR sequence derives from a woman aged 30 to 39 with acute or convalescent COVID-19. In DNA form, the CDR3 reads TGCGCCAGCAGCTCGACAGGGTCCTATAATTCACCCCTCCACTTT. It translates to CASSSTGSYNSPLHF.